This record looks at one T cell receptor (beta chain) sequence and its context. With 0 bases removed from V and 4 bases from J, the gap between germline ends came to 7 bases. The CDR3 is 13 residues long. Germline values: CDR1 LGHNA, CDR2 YSLEER. The source of the sample is a study of OX40 agonist ivuxolimab in advanced cancers. Repertoires were generated with immunoSEQ multiplex PCR, while TCRdb's copy carries only in-frame clones and drops some. The table records about 130,000 clones, 90% of them present only once. Sequencing was performed on CD4+ or CD8+ T cells sorted from blood, taken in a trial of the OX40 agonist ivuxolimab. This TCR was recovered from an adult with an advanced solid tumor such as melanoma, head and neck, liver or kidney cancer. The chain carries TRBV4-3 and TRBJ2-7, with D perhaps matching TRBD1 (6 bases). The CDR3 region has the DNA TGCGCCAGCAGCCAAGAAACAGGGTACGAGCAGTACTTC. Protein: CASSQETGYEQYF.